The entry below gives a single T cell receptor beta chain sequence along with its context. The antigen remains undetermined. The junction differs from germline at one of its ends, possibly a read error. The CDR3 is 13 residues long. Germline V gene lookup returns CDR1 MNHEY and CDR2 SVGEGT. Preparation of the TCRbeta library involved a method that used unique molecular identifiers. One entry per CDR3 protein results from TCRdb running MiXCR on the PCR reads. The sample yields fewer than 1 million distinct CDR3 sequences, less than 20% seen once. These data originate in a study of T-cell reconstitution after alpha-beta-depleted transplantation in children. The study, taken as a whole, reports: A year had passed since transplant, and T-cell counts and diversity by then came mostly from newly produced T cells. The study reportedly traced alpha-beta T cells about two months after transplant to several hundred expanded graft clones.

This chain connects TRBV6-2 or TRBV6-3 to TRBJ1-5; D is ambiguous. This specimen was PBMCs, mostly from graft donor cells, taken 360 days after TCRalphabeta/CD19-depleted stem cell transplant. The receptor was derived from a male patient younger than 18 who had a stem cell transplant for acute lymphoblastic leukemia, so the T cells may come from the graft donor. CDR3 bases: TGTGCCAGCAGTTGGGGAAATAATCAGCCCCGGCATTTT. The encoded protein is CASSWGNNQPRHF.